This T cell receptor (beta chain) was documented in a study of sequential checkpoint blockade in melanoma. Background on the study: Randomization was 1:1 between first-line nivolumab→ipilimumab and ipilimumab→nivolumab. Maintenance nivolumab came after either treatment sequence.

The treatment denotes: randomized to nivolumab then ipilimumab (arm A) or the reverse (arm B). None of the patients previously received DNA-damaging chemotherapy. PBMC sorting kept live CD3+CD8+ cells without CD19 or CD56. Germline trimming cut 2 bases from V and 0 bases from J; bases unmatched to any gene: 4. Germline V CDR1 and CDR2: LNHDA, SQIVND (reference sequence). This CDR3 comprises 16 residues. Measured with immunoSEQ multiplex PCR; TCRdb has only the in-frame clones, and not every one. The sample contains over 8,500 clones, approximately 80% of which appear only once. The chain recombines TRBV19 with TRBJ2-7; 10 nucleotides match TRBD1. This TCR was recovered from a human donor with melanoma. The sequences come from CD8+ T cells sorted from blood (inferred from file names), collected from a patient given nivolumab and ipilimumab in sequence. CDR3 nucleotides: TGTGCCAGTAGTATATCGTGGACAGGGGGCTCCTACGAGCAGTACTTC. Translation gives CASSISWTGGSYEQYF. The entire variable domain, with the rest obtained from reference TRBV19 and TRBJ2-7, is as follows: DGGITQSPKYLFRKEGQNVTLSCEQNLNHDAMYWYRQDPGQGLRLIYYSQIVNDFQKGDIAEGYSVSREKKESFPLTVTSAQKNPTAFYLCASSISWTGGSYEQYFGPGTRLTVT.